This TCR beta chain was documented in a study of cytomegalovirus exposure and HLA in healthy donors. Overall study findings and caveats: A later analysis associated 15,000 or so TCR beta sequences with HLA alleles at a 0.05 false discovery rate. When presence/absence was analysed, sequencing depth was taken to be roughly uniform across donors. Some V segments could not be told apart, so they were left out, TRBV6-2 and TRBV6-3 among them.

Note on this clone: The antigen remains unidentified.

The V and J ends lost 3 bases and 0 bases respectively, with 6 bases between them. The CDR3 runs to 15 residues. Per germline, CDR1 MNHNS and CDR2 SASEGT. This PCR relied on a set of 60 Vbeta primers and 13 Jbeta primers. Clones were sequenced by immunoSEQ multiplex PCR, and TCRdb holds only the in-frame ones, with some missing. The table has just under 45,000 clones, approximately 47% seen once. Material: PBMCs. This clonotype was obtained from a man in his fifties or sixties in good health and CMV-seronegative. The chain links TRBV6-1 to TRBJ2-6; D is possibly TRBD1 (5 bases). The CDR3: CASSDRVSGANVLTF. The CDR3 nucleotides are TGTGCCAGCAGTGACAGGGTCTCTGGGGCCAACGTCCTGACTTTC.